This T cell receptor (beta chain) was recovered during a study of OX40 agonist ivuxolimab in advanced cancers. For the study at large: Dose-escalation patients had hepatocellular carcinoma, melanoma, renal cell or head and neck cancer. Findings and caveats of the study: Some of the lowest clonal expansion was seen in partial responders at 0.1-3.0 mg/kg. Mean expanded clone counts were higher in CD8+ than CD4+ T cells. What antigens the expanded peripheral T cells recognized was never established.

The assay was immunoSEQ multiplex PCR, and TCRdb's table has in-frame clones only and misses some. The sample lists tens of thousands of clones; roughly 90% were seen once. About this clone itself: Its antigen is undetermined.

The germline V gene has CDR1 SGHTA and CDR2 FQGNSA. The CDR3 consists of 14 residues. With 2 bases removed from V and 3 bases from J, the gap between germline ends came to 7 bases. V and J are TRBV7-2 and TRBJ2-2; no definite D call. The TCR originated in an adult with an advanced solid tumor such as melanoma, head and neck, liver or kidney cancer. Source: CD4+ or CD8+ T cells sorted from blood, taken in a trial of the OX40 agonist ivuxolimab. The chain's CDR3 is CASSLPAYTGELFF. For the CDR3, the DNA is TGTGCCAGCAGCTTACCAGCGTACACCGGGGAGCTGTTTTTT.